This TCR beta chain was captured by sequencing in a study of blood T cells in healthy people across ages (dated by TCRdb to the mid-2010s). Background on the whole study: In model experiments, template switching captured about one uniquely barcoded TCR beta cDNA molecule for every two T cells. To track age-related changes in TCR beta repertoire diversity, the study relied on deep sequencing normalized with unique cDNA molecular identifiers. Donors were grouped into four age groups: young (average approximately 15 years), middle-aged (around 39), aged (around 60) and long-lived (about 90). Donors of different ages were randomly distributed across sequencing lanes to avoid experimental bias. For two donors (one aged 18 to 30 and one aged 80 or older), the study analyzed two additional independent replicas of 1 million unique cDNA reads from the same blood draw.

V and J are truncated by 4 bases and 4 bases respectively, leaving an intervening sequence of 8 bases. CDR1 and CDR2 are read off the germline V gene as SQVTM and ANQGSEA. The cysteine opens and the phenylalanine closes a CDR3 of 12 amino acids. Only the CDR3 portion is preserved as DNA: 36 bases, with reading frame beginning at the first base. General conclusions and limits of the study: As age increased, observed TCR beta diversity per million T cells dropped in a roughly linear way, and a significant reduction was already evident by age 40. Because the CMV infection status of the donors was unknown, age-related changes in expanded clonotypes may potentially have been confounded. There was a strong correlation between observed TCR beta diversity and the percentage of naive T cells measured by flow cytometry. Estimates of total diversity from one million sequenced T cells were regarded as lower bounds and underestimates. Compared with the aged group, more naive CD4+ T cells, fewer expanded clones and increased TCR diversity were shown by the long-lived group, suggesting age selection. Since profiling was done on bulk unsorted PBMCs, naive and antigen-experienced compartments could not be conclusively compared.

Concerning this clonotype itself: The target of this receptor is not known. Base qualities are not recorded, but no much larger clone differs from it by a single base.

The donors were under 40 Caucasian individuals from Russia, aged roughly 6 to 90 years, who were systemically healthy. Each donor gave 8.5 to 10 milliliters of peripheral blood, collected into EDTA-treated Vacutainer tubes. Ficoll-Paque density-gradient centrifugation was used to isolate PBMCs, with at least 6 million per sample. Trizol reagent was used to extract total RNA from the PBMCs, yielding at least 6 micrograms per sample. The percentages of naive CD45RAhigh/CD27high T cells were determined by flow cytometry on a PBMC aliquot from every donor. The library was obtained by 5' RACE. These reads were obtained on an Illumina HiSeq 2500. A second roughly 6 to 12 cycle PCR used a sample-barcoded 5' primer and a J-beta primer mix. Each TCR beta cDNA molecule received a unique molecular identifier from a template-switch 5' adaptor carrying 12 random nucleotides. At least 2.5 million CDR3-containing paired-end reads were obtained from each sample. First-strand cDNA synthesis was performed from all RNA using the Mint cDNA synthesis kit, with priming by a TRBC-specific oligonucleotide. All cDNA was treated with uracil-DNA glycosylase and then went through a first 18-cycle PCR with the universal primers M1SS and BC2_uni_R. As for the original processing: For normalization, 1 million high-quality reads, each with a distinct molecular identifier, were randomly selected from each sample. Reads sharing molecular identifiers were discarded rather than binned into consensus sequences. MiTCR, with a Q25 quality threshold and the strictest error-elimination algorithm, was used for CDR3 identification, clonotype clustering and error correction. A nonparametric unseen species model using Euler transformation provided a lower-bound estimate of total TCR beta diversity. TCRdb applied fastp at Q25 and MiXCR to the public reads, then kept only in-frame beta chains. Every CDR3 protein is listed once, alongside the most common genes and DNA of its rows. TCRdb assigned the V and J calls; the authors' analysis was not used. Present in this sample are 600,000 to 800,000 distinct CDR3 sequences, around 50% of which were seen just once. About 14% of the sample rests with the top ten.

Sequenced: blood. This sequence uses TRBV29-1 and TRBJ2-1; 5 matching bases give a weak D call of TRBD1. The receptor was derived from a woman older than 75 in good health. At the DNA level, the sequence is TGCAGCGTTGGCAGGGCATACAATGAGCAGTTCTTC. This encodes CSVGRAYNEQFF.